Included here is one T cell receptor (beta chain) sequence, with context. One end of the junction is discordant with germline, which a read error may explain. TCRdb itself ran the RT-PCR reads through MiXCR, one entry per CDR3 protein. The sample records around 700,000 distinct CDR3 sequences, 12% to 15% being singletons. Sequenced material: memory CD4+ T cells from blood. The sequence came from a female donor in good health, serving as a healthy control.

CDR3 loop: CATSRDRDRGRDF. The CDR3 bases are TGTGCCACCAGCAGAGATAGGGACAGGGGGCGCGACTTC. J is TRBJ2-4 and V is TRBV15; 12 nucleotides line up with TRBD1. The CDR3 is made up of 13 amino acids. Germline CDR1 is LNHNV and CDR2 is YYDKDF (reference sequence).